This T cell receptor (beta chain) originates from a study of beta chain features in type 1 diabetes. The authors reverse transcribed all of the isolated RNA, so sequencing captured expressed TCRB transcripts. Produced via immunoSEQ multiplex PCR; TCRdb's table is partial and in-frame only. The profile shows 10,000 to 15,000 clones, 45% to 50% of them singletons. V lost 1 base, J lost 6 bases, and 13 bases lay in between. CDR1 is SEHNR, CDR2 FQNEAQ, per germline (reference sequence). This CDR3 region has 15 residues. What was sequenced was stem cell memory CD4+ T cells from blood. The chain combines TRBV7-9 with TRBJ2-1, with D tentatively TRBD2 (6 bases). The TCR sequence derives from a man aged 18 to 30 in good health. CDR3 DNA sequence: TGTGCCAGCAGCTTAGTAGGGGAGGTCTTCAATGAGCAGTTCTTC. It translates to CASSLVGEVFNEQFF.